This T cell receptor beta chain was captured by sequencing in a study of OX40 agonist ivuxolimab in advanced cancers. In the study overall: Two patients with cutaneous melanoma and one with hepatocellular carcinoma, three in total, showed partial responses.

CDR1 is MNHEY and CDR2 is SVGAGI in the germline V gene. V shed 3 bases and J 4 bases; nucleotides not matched to a gene: 9. This CDR3 contains 16 residues. Produced via immunoSEQ multiplex PCR; TCRdb's table is partial and in-frame only. The sample yields about 94,000 clones, 87% seen once. The sequencing used CD4+ or CD8+ T cells sorted from blood, collected in a trial of the OX40 agonist ivuxolimab. J is TRBJ1-3 and V is TRBV6-5, with 7 bases fitting TRBD1. The clonotype was recovered from an adult with an advanced solid tumor such as melanoma, head and neck, liver or kidney cancer. In DNA, the CDR3 is TGTGCCAGCAGTTATTACCAGACAGGGCCGGGAAACACCATATATTTT. Translated, it gives CASSYYQTGPGNTIYF.